One and the same sample provided the 20 T cell receptor beta chains below, sequenced in a study of human T cells and chemical hapten exposure. Via MiXCR, TCRdb re-called the RACE reads, giving one row per CDR3 protein. The data show 330,000 or so distinct CDR3 sequences, about 6% seen once. Stated time point: patch test 2, 6 weeks after DPC sensitization. Treatment reported: therapeutic diphenylcyclopropenone sensitization with weekly scalp DPC. The sample in question was whole blood, obtained in connection with sensitization to the hapten diphenylcyclopropenone (DPC). The receptors derive from a woman in her late teens or twenties with alopecia areata. Some clones in this sample may be carry-over from other donors' samples.

The rearrangement uses TRBV20-1 and TRBJ2-3; unclear D gene. The CDR3 has 13 residues. Deletions cut 5 bases from V and 2 bases from J, with 11 bases between. Germline V lookup: CDR1 DFQATT, CDR2 SNEGSKA (reference sequence). CDR3 protein: CSAGRDPTDTQYF. CDR3 in DNA: TGCAGTGCTGGGCGAGACCCCACAGATACGCAGTATTTT.

The V gene is TRBV7-2, the J gene TRBJ2-2, with no clear D. Germline V gene data show CDR1 as SGHTA and CDR2 as FQGNSA. This CDR3 is 14 amino acids long. V dropped 1 base and J dropped 0 bases, with 3 bases sitting between them. The CDR3 nucleotides read TGTGCCAGCAGCTTAGGGTCGAACACCGGGGAGCTGTTTTTT. Its translation: CASSLGSNTGELFF.

J is TRBJ2-3 and V is TRBV4-2; the match to TRBD2 covers 10 bases. Looked up from germline, CDR1 is LGHNA and CDR2 is YNFKEQ. The length of the CDR3 is 16 residues. V lost 4 bases, J lost 5 bases, and 9 bases stayed unmatched. Here the CDR3 DNA reads TGTGCCAGCAGCCCTAGAAGCGGGGGGGCCGAAGATACGCAGTATTTT. Its translation is CASSPRSGGAEDTQYF.

The chain joins TRBV18 to TRBJ1-1; the D is unclear. The CDR3 runs to 16 residues. The germline CDR1 and CDR2 sequences are KGHSH and LQKENI. The V end lost 2 bases, the J end lost 5 bases, and 18 bases lay between the germline ends. CDR3 DNA: TGTGCCAGCTCACCATCAAGTCCTTCCGGGAAGACTGAAGCTTTCTTT. It yields the protein CASSPSSPSGKTEAFF.

This clonotype was recorded at least ten times. The chain carries TRBV7-2 and TRBJ2-1, with D perhaps TRBD2 (5 bases). CDR3 size: 15 residues. V was clipped by 1 base and J by 5 bases, with 12 bases between them. Germline CDR1 reads SGHTA; CDR2 reads FQGNSA. CDR3 sequence: CASSLVWTGNNEQFF. Written as DNA, the CDR3 is TGTGCCAGCAGCTTAGTATGGACCGGGAACAATGAGCAGTTCTTC.

The rearrangement joins TRBV18 to TRBJ1-2; perhaps TRBD1 as D (5 bases). Germline V gives CDR1 KGHSH, CDR2 LQKENI. V lost 3 bases, J lost 4 bases, and 9 bases lay in between. This CDR3 has 13 amino acids. CDR3 amino acids: CASSPDSTYGYTF. The CDR3 DNA is TGTGCCAGCTCACCTGACAGCACCTATGGCTACACCTTC.

This clonotype occurred a few times. The chain links TRBV15 to TRBJ2-3; 8 positions match TRBD1. The ends lost 3 bases at V and 5 bases at J; junction bases unmatched: 13. From germline, CDR1 is LNHNV and CDR2 YYDKDF (reference sequence). The CDR3 is 17 residues long. CDR3 in amino acids: CATSSAKTGAGGDTQYF. The CDR3 nucleotides read TGTGCCACCAGCAGCGCGAAGACAGGGGCTGGGGGAGATACGCAGTATTTT.

There are a few counts of this clonotype. The DNA of the CDR3 is TGTGCCAGCAGCCGACAGGCGAAAGACTCCTACGAGCAGTACTTC. Translation: CASSRQAKDSYEQYF. The chain has TRBV11-1 and TRBJ2-7, with D possibly matching TRBD1 (6 bases). There are 15 residues in the CDR3. CDR1 and CDR2 from the germline V gene are SGHAT and FQDESV (reference sequence). Trimming cost V 5 bases and J 0 bases, with 14 bases left between them.

This clonotype was counted between two and nine times. The V call is TRBV3-1, the J call TRBJ2-4; 7 nucleotides match TRBD2. The CDR3 loop spans 12 amino acids. V was clipped by 0 bases and J by 15 bases; unmatched bases: 5. Per germline, CDR1 LGHDT and CDR2 YNNKEL (reference sequence). The CDR3 region is CASSQEGGDGYF. In DNA form, the CDR3 reads TGTGCCAGCAGCCAAGAGGGAGGGGACGGGTACTTC.

DNA of the CDR3: TGTGCCAGCAGCCTCCGGCCCGGGGGCGAGCAGTACTTC. Amino acids: CASSLRPGGEQYF. The J gene is TRBJ2-7, the V gene TRBV7-8, with D possibly TRBD2 on 6 matching bases. Germline loops: CDR1 SGHVS, CDR2 FQNEAQ. The V end was cut by 5 bases, the J end by 6 bases, with 14 bases between. The CDR3 runs to 13 residues.

This clonotype was seen ten or more times. CDR3 DNA sequence: TGTGCCAGCAGCACGAGAGGGTGCAATCAGCCCCAGCATTTT. Translating it yields CASSTRGCNQPQHF. The chain links TRBV21-1 to TRBJ1-5. TRBV21-1 is listed as a pseudogene. CDR3 size: 14 residues.

This clonotype was detected a few times. V and J are TRBV20-1 and TRBJ2-3, with D hard to call. This CDR3 comprises 11 residues. The germline gives CDR1 DFQATT, CDR2 SNEGSKA (reference sequence). Trimming took off 3 bases at V and 6 bases at J, with 7 bases between the two ends. CDR3 coding DNA: TGCAGTGCTAGTCTGGGTGATACGCAGTATTTT. Translation gives CSASLGDTQYF.

The chain has TRBV29-1 and TRBJ2-5; 7 positions match TRBD1. Germline V gives CDR1 SQVTM, CDR2 ANQGSEA. This CDR3 has 13 residues. J was trimmed by 2 bases and V by 3 bases; bases with no gene match: 3. The CDR3 sequence: CSVDRGTQETQYF. Written as DNA, the CDR3 is TGCAGCGTTGACAGGGGGACGCAAGAGACCCAGTACTTC.

In its sample, this clonotype was seen many times. V gene TRBV3-1 combines with J gene TRBJ1-5; D remains unclear. Trimming cost V 2 bases and J 1 base, with 6 bases left between them. Per germline, CDR1 LGHDT and CDR2 YNNKEL (reference sequence). The CDR3 totals 14 residues. CDR3 DNA: TGTGCCAGCAGCCAAAAAGGGAGCAATCAGCCCCAGCATTTT. Its protein is CASSQKGSNQPQHF.

This clonotype was picked up many times. The rearrangement joins TRBV11-2 to TRBJ2-3; 8 bases match TRBD2. Germline V CDR1 and CDR2: SGHAT, FQNNGV. This CDR3 region has 19 residues. With V trimmed by 0 bases and J by 6 bases, 17 bases remained unmatched. CDR3 nucleotides: TGTGCCAGCAGCTTAGAAAGAGGGGAGAGCGGGGGCCTGCGGGATACGCAGTATTTT. Translated, it gives CASSLERGESGGLRDTQYF.

This chain joins TRBV4-1 and TRBJ2-7, with TRBD2 matching over 10 bases. The CDR3 has 18 amino acids. Germline trimming cut 0 bases from V and 4 bases from J; bases unmatched to any gene: 12. CDR1 is MGHRA and CDR2 is YSYEKL in the germline V gene. CDR3 region: CASSQDSVAGGLLYEQYF. The DNA of the CDR3 is TGCGCCAGCAGCCAAGATTCGGTAGCGGGGGGTCTCTTATACGAGCAGTACTTC.

This clonotype was detected only a few times. In DNA form, the CDR3 reads TGCAGTGCTAGAGTACAGGGAGGGGCCGAGACCCAGTACTTC. Amino acid sequence: CSARVQGGAETQYF. The chain has TRBV20-1 and TRBJ2-5; possible D gene TRBD2, 7 bases. Trimming took off 1 base at V and 5 bases at J, with 14 bases between the two ends. The CDR3 is 14 amino acids. Germline V gene sequence: CDR1 DFQATT, CDR2 SNEGSKA (reference sequence).

The V call is TRBV7-2, the J call TRBJ2-3; TRBD1 aligns across 10 bases. Germline V gene sequence: CDR1 SGHTA, CDR2 FQGNSA. J lost 5 bases, V lost 5 bases, and 4 bases had no gene match. The CDR3 consists of 14 residues. The chain's CDR3 is CASSRTGGRDTQYF. CDR3 coding DNA: TGTGCCAGCAGCCGGACAGGGGGGAGAGATACGCAGTATTTT.

There are many counts of this clonotype. The CDR3 here is CSVGRGPGNTIYF. CDR3 nucleotide sequence: TGCAGCGTTGGCAGGGGGCCTGGAAACACCATATATTTT. The chain recombines TRBV29-1 with TRBJ1-3; 8 nucleotides match TRBD1. Germline CDR1 and CDR2: SQVTM and ANQGSEA. This CDR3 is 13 amino acids long. With 4 bases clipped from V and 2 bases from J, the junction kept 1 base outside the gene matches.

This clonotype was detected a few times. This chain joins TRBV7-8 and TRBJ1-2; perhaps TRBD1 as D (6 bases). The CDR3 consists of 16 residues. Trimming removed 4 bases from V and 1 base from J, with 16 bases in between. The germline CDR1 and CDR2 sequences are SGHVS and FQNEAQ. In DNA, the CDR3 is TGTGCCAGCAGCTCACATACAGGGCTTCTTAACTATGGCTACACCTTC. It is translated as CASSSHTGLLNYGYTF.